This T cell receptor (beta chain) appears in the sequencing data of a study of T-cell memory formation after mild COVID-19. Overall study findings and caveats: The CD4+ clones that contracted clustered mainly within CM and EM, and the CD8+ clones concentrated in EMRA. From day 15 to 85, contracting clones were balanced between CD4 and CD8, whereas later expanders leaned toward CD4+.

Trimming removed 5 bases at V and 6 bases at J, with 9 bases between. The CDR3 spans 13 residues. The V gene's germline CDR1 is KGHDR and CDR2 SFDVKD. TCR alpha and TCR beta cDNA libraries carrying sample barcodes and UMIs were produced by 5'RACE using constant-segment primers. TCRdb independently ran MiXCR on the 5' RACE reads; one entry per CDR3 protein. The table includes 470,000 or so distinct CDR3 sequences, 18% detected once. Points on this clonotype: What it binds is not known.

The sequence came from an adult woman who had mild COVID-19 (a few samples of this study predate the infection). Cell type and time point are not known. The sequencing sample was made of PBMCs or a T cell subset sorted from them (not recorded which). The chain employs TRBV24-1 and TRBJ2-2; D is undetermined. The DNA of the CDR3 is TGTGCCACCAGTGCTATGTTTTCCGGGGAGCTGTTTTTT. This sequence encodes CATSAMFSGELFF.